Following are 16 T cell receptor beta chains from one sample sequenced in a study of breast tumors, draining lymph nodes, adjacent tissues. TCRdb analysed the multiplex PCR reads with MiXCR anew, one entry per CDR3 protein. The sample carries about 270,000 distinct CDR3 sequences, 30% recorded once. Axillary draining lymph nodes of breast cancer patients supplied the node samples. Sequencing used axillary lymph node tissue. These receptors all stem from a female donor with breast cancer. Some clones in this sample may be carry-over from other donors' samples.

This clonotype was counted ten times or more. The chain links TRBV12-3 or TRBV12-4 to TRBJ1-5; tentative D call: TRBD1 (5 bases). The V gene lost 3 bases and the J gene lost 4 bases, with 22 bases spanning the gap. The CDR3 has 18 residues. The CDR3 nucleotides are TGTGCCAGCAGTTTGGGGGGATTTGGGGGTTTGGGGAATCAGCCCCAGCATTTT. It is translated as CASSLGGFGGLGNQPQHF.

With respect to this clonotype: This may come from a read error, since a much larger clone is one base off. In DNA, the CDR3 is TGTGCCAGCAGCAGCGGGGGGGAGGGCGTAGATACGCAGTATTTT. It translates to CASSSGGEGVDTQYF. The chain carries TRBV12-3 or TRBV12-4 and TRBJ2-3; 10 nucleotides line up with TRBD2. This CDR3 has 15 amino acids. The ends lost 6 bases at V and 5 bases at J; junction bases unmatched: 8.

This clonotype occurred many times. The chain links TRBV19 to TRBJ2-1, with D possibly matching TRBD1 (5 bases). The CDR3 totals 18 residues. CDR1 is LNHDA and CDR2 is SQIVND in the germline V gene (reference sequence). Deletions cut 4 bases from V and 2 bases from J, with 21 bases between. In DNA, the CDR3 is TGTGCCAGTAGTAAAGGGCGTATCAGGGATGGGGCCTACAATGAGCAGTTCTTC. It codes for CASSKGRIRDGAYNEQFF.

This clonotype has at least ten counts. The rearrangement links TRBV11-2 to TRBJ2-7; weak D call: TRBD2 (6 bases). There are 15 residues in the CDR3. V was shortened by 0 bases and J by 1 base, with 10 bases between the two germline ends. Germline loops: CDR1 SGHAT, CDR2 FQNNGV. CDR3 nucleotide sequence: TGTGCCAGCAGCTTAGAGGTTAGCGGTTCCTACGAGCAGTACTTC. It is translated as CASSLEVSGSYEQYF.

With respect to this clonotype: A much larger clone differs by one base, so this may be a read error. The chain uses TRBV2 and TRBJ2-5; a possible D gene is TRBD2 (6 bases). CDR3 length: 13 amino acids. V lost 8 bases and J lost 0, with 10 bases in between. CDR1 is SNHLY and CDR2 is FYNNEI in the germline V gene. The CDR3 nucleotides are TGTGCCAGCGACCGGGACTACCAAGAGACCCAGTACTTC. It yields the protein CASDRDYQETQYF.

The chain employs TRBV10-2 and TRBJ1-5; D not certain. Germline V gives CDR1 WSHSY, CDR2 SAAADI. The CDR3 is made up of 13 amino acids. V was pared by 2 bases and J by 6 bases, with 8 bases between. The CDR3 is CASSEGESQPQHF. As DNA, the CDR3 is TGCGCCAGCAGTGAGGGGGAAAGTCAGCCCCAGCATTTT.

The chain links TRBV7-3 to TRBJ1-2; TRBD1 agrees at 8 bases. Per germline, CDR1 SGHTA and CDR2 FQGTGA. The V segment lost 5 bases and the J segment 7 bases; nucleotides outside the gene matches: 9. The CDR3 has 14 amino acids. CDR3 in DNA: TGTGCCAGCAGCCCAGACAGGGGACAGTCTGGCTACACCTTC. As protein: CASSPDRGQSGYTF.

This sequence joins TRBV11-2 and TRBJ2-2; either TRBD1 or TRBD2 may supply D (5 bases each). CDR1 is SGHAT, CDR2 FQNNGV, per germline. The CDR3 is made up of 14 amino acids. V was shortened by 5 bases and J by 6 bases, with 13 bases between the two germline ends. CDR3 sequence reads: CASSLSTGPGELFF. The CDR3 DNA reads TGTGCCAGCAGCCTCAGCACGGGGCCCGGGGAGCTGTTTTTT.

There are many counts of this clonotype. The chain has TRBV10-2 and TRBJ1-2, with a weak D call TRBD1 (5 bases). V shed 4 bases and J shed 0 bases, with 9 bases lying between them. Germline assignment: CDR1 WSHSY and CDR2 SAAADI. The CDR3 is 14 amino acids. CDR3: CASSGQSSNYGYTF. CDR3 sequence (DNA): TGCGCCAGCAGTGGACAGAGCTCTAACTATGGCTACACCTTC.

This clonotype was counted many times. The CDR3 reads CSATRDRGAYEQYF. CDR3 nucleotides: TGCAGTGCTACCCGGGACAGGGGTGCCTACGAGCAGTACTTC. The chain recombines TRBV20-1 with TRBJ2-7; 10 bases match TRBD1. Per the germline V gene, CDR1 is DFQATT and CDR2 is SNEGSKA (reference sequence). V dropped 4 bases and J dropped 2; count of bases not matched to a gene: 5. This CDR3 is built from 14 residues.

The chain links TRBV5-6 to TRBJ2-7, with 11 bases lining up with TRBD2. The trim removed 0 bases at V and 9 bases at J, leaving 5 bases unmatched. The germline V gene has CDR1 SGHDT and CDR2 YYEEEE. The CDR3 loop spans 14 amino acids. For the CDR3, the DNA is TGTGCCAGCAGCTTGGTACTAGCGGGAGTAGGGCAGTACTTC. Translated, it gives CASSLVLAGVGQYF. Looking up the rest from reference TRBV5-6 and TRBJ2-7 gives the full variable domain: DAGVTQSPTHLIKTRGQQVTLRCSPKSGHDTVSWYQQALGQGPQFIFQYYEEEERQRGNFPDRFSGHQFPNYSSELNVNALLLGDSALYLCASSLVLAGVGQYFGPGTRLTVT.

The sample holds many counts of this clonotype. This sequence joins TRBV29-1 and TRBJ2-3; 8 bases match TRBD2. The CDR3 length is 14 residues. Losses at the gene ends were 3 bases for V and 4 bases for J; bases not matched to a gene: 6. The germline V gene encodes CDR1 SQVTM and CDR2 ANQGSEA. This chain's CDR3 is CSVEGRLAPDTQYF. The CDR3 DNA reads TGCAGCGTTGAGGGACGACTAGCGCCAGATACGCAGTATTTT.

This clonotype was seen more than once but under ten times. The rearrangement links TRBV6-2 or TRBV6-3 to TRBJ2-5; the D is unclear. The CDR3 extends over 15 amino acids. CDR1 MNHEY and CDR2 SVGEGT come from the germline V gene. V was cut by 1 base and J by 4 bases, with 13 bases left in between. CDR3 in DNA: TGTGCCAGCAGTTACTTCGGTTCGAAAGTAGAGACCCAGTACTTC. Amino acids: CASSYFGSKVETQYF.

This clonotype occurred many times. The V call is TRBV6-6, the J call TRBJ2-2, with D unresolved. Germline values: CDR1 MNHNY, CDR2 SVGAGI (reference sequence). The CDR3 runs to 10 residues. Trimming stripped 6 bases from V and 8 bases from J, with 4 bases between. CDR3 sequence: CASSRGELFF. The CDR3 nucleotides are TGTGCCAGCAGCAGGGGGGAGCTGTTTTTT.

This clonotype has at least ten counts. The chain is built from TRBV5-4 and TRBJ2-1; D is unresolved. Germline values: CDR1 SGHNT, CDR2 YYREEE (reference sequence). V lost 6 bases, J lost 0 bases, and 13 bases lay in between. The CDR3 runs 15 residues. CDR3 coding DNA: TGTGCCAGCACCACCGCGGACGGCTCCTACAATGAGCAGTTCTTC. This translates into CASTTADGSYNEQFF.

This clonotype has ten or more counts. One end of the junction varies from germline; a read error may be responsible. The V call is TRBV5-1, the J call TRBJ2-3; TRBD2 matches at 8 bases. The CDR3 is 14 amino acids. From germline, CDR1 is SGHRS and CDR2 YFSETQ. The CDR3 DNA follows: TGTGCCAGCAGCTTAGCGGGAAACACAGATACGCAGTATTTT. Translated: CASSLAGNTDTQYF.